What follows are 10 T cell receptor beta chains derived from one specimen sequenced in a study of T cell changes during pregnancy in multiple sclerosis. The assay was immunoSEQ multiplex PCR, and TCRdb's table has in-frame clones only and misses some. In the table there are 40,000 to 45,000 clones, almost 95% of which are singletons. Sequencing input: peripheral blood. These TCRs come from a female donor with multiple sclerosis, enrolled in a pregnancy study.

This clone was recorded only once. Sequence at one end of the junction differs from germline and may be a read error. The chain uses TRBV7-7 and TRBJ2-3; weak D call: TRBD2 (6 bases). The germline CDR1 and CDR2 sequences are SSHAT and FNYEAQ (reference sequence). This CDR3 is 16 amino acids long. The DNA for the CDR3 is TGTGCTAGCACCATGAACCCAGCGCCGGAGGGCGGTACGCAGTATTTT. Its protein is CASTMNPAPEGGTQYF.

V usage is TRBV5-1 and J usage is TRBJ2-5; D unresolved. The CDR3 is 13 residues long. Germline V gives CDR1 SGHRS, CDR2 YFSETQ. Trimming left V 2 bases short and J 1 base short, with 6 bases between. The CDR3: CASSFYGQETQYF. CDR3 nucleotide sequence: TGCGCCAGCAGCTTTTATGGCCAAGAGACCCAGTACTTC.

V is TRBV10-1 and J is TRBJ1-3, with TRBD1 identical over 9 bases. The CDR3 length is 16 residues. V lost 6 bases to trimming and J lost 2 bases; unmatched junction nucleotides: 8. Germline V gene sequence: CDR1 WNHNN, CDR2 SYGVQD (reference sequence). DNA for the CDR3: TGCGCCAGCAGCCCCGCCGGGACAGGGCCTGGAAACACCATATATTTT. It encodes CASSPAGTGPGNTIYF.

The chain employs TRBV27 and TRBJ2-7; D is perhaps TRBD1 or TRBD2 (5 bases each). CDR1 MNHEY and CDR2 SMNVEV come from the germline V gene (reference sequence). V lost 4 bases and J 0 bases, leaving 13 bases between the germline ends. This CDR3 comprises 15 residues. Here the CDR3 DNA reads TGTGCCAGCAGTTACGGGCCGGGGCACTCCTACGAGCAGTACTTC. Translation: CASSYGPGHSYEQYF.

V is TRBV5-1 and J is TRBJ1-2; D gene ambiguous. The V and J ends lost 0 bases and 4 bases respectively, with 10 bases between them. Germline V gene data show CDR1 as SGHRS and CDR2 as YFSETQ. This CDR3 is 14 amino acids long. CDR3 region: CASSLGTEPYGYTF. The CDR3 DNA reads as TGCGCCAGCAGCTTGGGGACGGAGCCCTATGGCTACACCTTC.

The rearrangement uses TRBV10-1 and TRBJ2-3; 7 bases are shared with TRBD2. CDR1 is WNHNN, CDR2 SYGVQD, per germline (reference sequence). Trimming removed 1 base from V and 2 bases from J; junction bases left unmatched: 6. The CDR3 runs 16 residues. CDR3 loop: CASSEYLAETTDTQYF. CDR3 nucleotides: TGCGCCAGCAGTGAGTATCTAGCGGAAACCACAGATACGCAGTATTTT.

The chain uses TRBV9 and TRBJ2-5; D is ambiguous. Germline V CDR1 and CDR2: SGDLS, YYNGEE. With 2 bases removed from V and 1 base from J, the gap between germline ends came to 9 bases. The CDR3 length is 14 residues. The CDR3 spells CASSVLDVQETQYF. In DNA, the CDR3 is TGTGCCAGCAGCGTCCTGGACGTCCAAGAGACCCAGTACTTC.

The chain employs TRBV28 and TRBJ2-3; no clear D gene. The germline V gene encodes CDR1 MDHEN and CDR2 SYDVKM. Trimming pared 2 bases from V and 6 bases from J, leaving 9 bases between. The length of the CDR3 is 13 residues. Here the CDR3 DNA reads TGTGCCAGCAGTTTAATATTAGGGGATACGCAGTATTTT. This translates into CASSLILGDTQYF.

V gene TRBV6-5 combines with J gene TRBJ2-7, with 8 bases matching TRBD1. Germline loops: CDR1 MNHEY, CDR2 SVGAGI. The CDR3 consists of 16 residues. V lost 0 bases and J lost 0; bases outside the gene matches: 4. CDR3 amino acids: CASSYSTGALSYEQYF. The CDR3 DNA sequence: TGTGCCAGCAGTTACTCGACAGGGGCCCTCTCCTACGAGCAGTACTTC.

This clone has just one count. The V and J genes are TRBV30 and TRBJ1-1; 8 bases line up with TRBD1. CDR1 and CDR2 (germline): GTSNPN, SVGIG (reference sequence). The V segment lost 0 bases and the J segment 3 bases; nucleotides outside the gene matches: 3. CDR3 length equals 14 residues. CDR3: CAWSVTGADTEAFF. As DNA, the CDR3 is TGTGCCTGGAGTGTGACAGGGGCAGACACTGAAGCTTTCTTT.